This T cell receptor beta chain was observed in a study of blood T cell repertoires in COVID-19. On the study more broadly: PBMCs, B-cell-depleted T cells, or T cells provided the cDNA or gDNA that made up the material.

V dropped 3 bases and J dropped 1 base, with 7 bases sitting between them. From germline, CDR1 is SGHRS and CDR2 YFSETQ. CDR3 length: 13 residues. Here immunoSEQ multiplex PCR was the method, and the copy in TCRdb shows in-frame clones only, minus some. The table lists around 100,000 clones, approximately 86% of them singletons, with around 6.9% in the top ten. The chain uses TRBV5-1 and TRBJ1-1; D uncertain. The TCR sequence derives from a woman between 55 and 75 years old with acute or convalescent COVID-19. What was sequenced was peripheral blood. In DNA form, the CDR3 reads TGCGCCAGCAGCTCACAGCCGAACACTGAAGCTTTCTTT. Translation gives CASSSQPNTEAFF.